This T cell receptor (beta chain) was documented in a study of T cells in Graves' hyperthyroidism and ophthalmopathy. Findings of the study overall: The model's output predicted ophthalmopathy at a median of around 7 months prior to onset. Ophthalmopathy was told apart from stable hyperthyroidism by a 13 V-J model. Blood shared most expanded thyroid clonotypes above 0.001.

This clonotype was found many times. Its matching antigen is unknown. The CDR3 totals 16 residues. Germline V gene lookup returns CDR1 SEHNR and CDR2 FQNEAQ (reference sequence). The J segment lost 8 bases and the V segment lost 5 bases, leaving 10 bases of the junction unmatched. Investigators excluded patients with uncontrolled infection, other autoimmune disease, pregnancy or lactation. Amplification of TCR beta CDR3 regions was performed using RNA transcripts as template. The HTBI primer set served for first-round RT-PCR of the TCR CDR3. TCRdb passed the multiplex PCR reads through MiXCR, listing each CDR3 protein once. Among 300,000 to 350,000 distinct CDR3 sequences listed, 18% were seen once.

Sequenced sample: blood. This receptor was identified in a woman in her 50s with Graves' hyperthyroidism. The chain joins TRBV7-9 to TRBJ2-1; TRBD1 matches 12 bases. The CDR3 here is CASSHSGTGGDDEQFF. For the CDR3, the DNA is TGTGCCAGCAGCCATAGCGGGACAGGGGGCGACGATGAGCAGTTCTTC. The whole variable domain, remainder taken from reference TRBV7-9 and TRBJ2-1, is DTGVSQNPRHKITKRGQNVTFRCDPISEHNRLYWYRQTLGQGPEFLTYFQNEAQLEKSRLLSDRFSAERPKGSFSTLEIQRTEQGDSAMYLCASSHSGTGGDDEQFFGPGTRLTVL.